The clone carrying this T cell receptor (beta chain) was counted at least ten times. The antigen is not known. From RNA transcripts, TCR beta CDR3 regions were amplified. RT-PCR in the first round (using the HTBI primer set) targeted the TCR CDR3. TCRdb itself ran the multiplex PCR reads through MiXCR, one entry per CDR3 protein. Of hundreds of thousands of distinct CDR3 sequences in the sample, less than 15% are singletons; the top ten hold 9.2%. This CDR3 is built from 15 residues. CDR1 and CDR2 (germline): KGHSH, LQKENI. The V end lost 4 bases, the J end lost 0 bases, and 13 bases lay between the germline ends. Exclusion followed for patients with uncontrolled infection, other autoimmune disease, pregnancy or lactation. Diagnoses rested on clinical symptoms, serum thyroxine and TRAb, thyroid ultrasound and orbital computed tomography. These data belong to a study of T cells in Graves' hyperthyroidism and ophthalmopathy.

General study results and limits: Appearing also in blood were most of the thyroid clonotypes expanded above 0.001. The model anticipated ophthalmopathy a median around six months pre-onset.

The receptor was derived from a woman under 30 with Graves' hyperthyroidism. Sequencing input: blood. V is TRBV18 and J is TRBJ2-7; tentatively, D is TRBD2 (6 bases). The CDR3 DNA follows: TGTGCCAGCTCACGAACGGGACTCAGCTCCTACGAGCAGTACTTC. This gives the protein CASSRTGLSSYEQYF.